This TCR beta chain was sequenced for a study of shared clonotypes between healthy human individuals. The repertoire was sequenced with immunoSEQ multiplex PCR; TCRdb's copy has only in-frame clones and lacks some. The profile covers around 2.5 million clones, with under 95% appearing a single time and around 0.4% taken by the ten largest. All donors were healthy HIV-negative adults lacking recent acute infections or vaccinations. V was cut by 3 bases and J by 1 base, with 15 bases left in between. CDR3 length: 16 residues. CDR1 is MNHEY, CDR2 SMNVEV, per germline (reference sequence). The chain employs TRBV27 and TRBJ1-1, with D possibly TRBD1 on 6 matching bases. The source is a young man in good health. Some clones in this sample may be carry-over from other donors' samples. Sequencing was performed on naive CD4+ T cells from PBMCs. Subset: CD45RA+ positively selected. CDR3 nucleotides: TGTGCCAGCAGTTTTCTAGGACAGATAAAGAACACTGAAGCTTTCTTT. This gives the protein CASSFLGQIKNTEAFF.